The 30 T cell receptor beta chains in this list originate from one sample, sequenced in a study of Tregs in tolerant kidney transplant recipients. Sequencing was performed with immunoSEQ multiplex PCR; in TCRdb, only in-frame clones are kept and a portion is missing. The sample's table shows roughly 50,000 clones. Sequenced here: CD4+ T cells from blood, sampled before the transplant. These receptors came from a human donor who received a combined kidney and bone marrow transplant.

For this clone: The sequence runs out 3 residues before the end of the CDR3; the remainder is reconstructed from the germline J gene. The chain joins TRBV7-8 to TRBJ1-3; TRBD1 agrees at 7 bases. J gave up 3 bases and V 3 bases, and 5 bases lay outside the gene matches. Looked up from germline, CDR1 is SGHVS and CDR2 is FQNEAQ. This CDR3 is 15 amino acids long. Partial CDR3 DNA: TGTGCCAGCAGCTTGGGACAGCTCATTGGAAACACC. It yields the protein CASSLGQLIGNT. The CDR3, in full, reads CASSLGQLIGNTIYF.

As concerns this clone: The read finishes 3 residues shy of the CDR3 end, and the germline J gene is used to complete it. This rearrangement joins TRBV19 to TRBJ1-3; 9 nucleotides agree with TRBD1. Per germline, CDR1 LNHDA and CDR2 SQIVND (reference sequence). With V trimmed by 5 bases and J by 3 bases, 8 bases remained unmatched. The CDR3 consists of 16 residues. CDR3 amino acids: CASSPDRGGNGNTIYF. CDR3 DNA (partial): TGTGCCAGTAGTCCGGACAGGGGCGGTAATGGAAACACC. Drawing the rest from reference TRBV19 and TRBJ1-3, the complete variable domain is DGGITQSPKYLFRKEGQNVTLSCEQNLNHDAMYWYRQDPGQGLRLIYYSQIVNDFQKGDIAEGYSVSREKKESFPLTVTSAQKNPTAFYLCASSPDRGGNGNTIYFGEGSWLTVV.

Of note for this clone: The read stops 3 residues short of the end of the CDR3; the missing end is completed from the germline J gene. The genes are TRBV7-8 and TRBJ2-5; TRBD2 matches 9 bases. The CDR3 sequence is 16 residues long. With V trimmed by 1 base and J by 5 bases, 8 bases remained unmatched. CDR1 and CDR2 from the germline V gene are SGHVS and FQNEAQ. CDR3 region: CASSLVGLAGWETQYF. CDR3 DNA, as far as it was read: TGTGCCAGCAGCTTAGTTGGGCTAGCGGGGTGGGAGACC.

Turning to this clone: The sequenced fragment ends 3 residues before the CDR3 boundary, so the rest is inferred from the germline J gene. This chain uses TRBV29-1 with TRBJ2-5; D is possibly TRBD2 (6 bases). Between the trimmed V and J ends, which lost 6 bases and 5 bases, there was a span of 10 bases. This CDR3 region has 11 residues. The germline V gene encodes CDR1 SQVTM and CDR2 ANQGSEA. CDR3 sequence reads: CSVSAGETQYF. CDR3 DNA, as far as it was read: TGCAGCGTGTCCGCGGGGGAGACC.

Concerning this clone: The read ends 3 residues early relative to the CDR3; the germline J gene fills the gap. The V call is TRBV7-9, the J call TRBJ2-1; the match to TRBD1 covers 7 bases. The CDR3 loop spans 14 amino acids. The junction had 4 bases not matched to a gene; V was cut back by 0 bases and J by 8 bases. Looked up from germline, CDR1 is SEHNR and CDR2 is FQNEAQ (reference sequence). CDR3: CASSLAGDRDEQFF. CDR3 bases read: TGTGCCAGCAGCTTAGCCGGCGACAGGGATGAG.

The sequenced part of the CDR3 DNA is TGTGCCAGCAGCGTAGAGGGTAACTATGGC. As protein: CASSVEGNYG. The full-length CDR3 reads as CASSVEGNYGYTF. The V gene is TRBV9, the J gene TRBJ1-2; D is unclear. From the germline J gene comes the end of the CDR3, since the read stops 3 residues before it. Germline CDR1 reads SGDLS; CDR2 reads YYNGEE. The length of the CDR3 is 13 residues. V was cut by 0 bases and J by 1 base, with 4 bases left in between.

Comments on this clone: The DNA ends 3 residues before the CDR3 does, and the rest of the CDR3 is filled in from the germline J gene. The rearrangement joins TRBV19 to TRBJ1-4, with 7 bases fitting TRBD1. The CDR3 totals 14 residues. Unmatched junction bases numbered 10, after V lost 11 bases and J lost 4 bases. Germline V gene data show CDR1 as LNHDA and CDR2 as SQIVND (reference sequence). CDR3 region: CACRGQSINEKLFF. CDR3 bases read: TGTGCCTGTCGGGGACAGTCAATTAATGAAAAA.

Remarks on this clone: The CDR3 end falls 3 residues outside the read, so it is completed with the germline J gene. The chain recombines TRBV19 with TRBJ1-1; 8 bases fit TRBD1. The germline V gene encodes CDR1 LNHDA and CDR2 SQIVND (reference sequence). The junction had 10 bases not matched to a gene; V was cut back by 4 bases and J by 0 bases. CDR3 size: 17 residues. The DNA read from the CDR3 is TGTGCCAGTAGTAACCCAGGGACAGGTATTATGAACACTGAA. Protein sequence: CASSNPGTGIMNTE. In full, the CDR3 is CASSNPGTGIMNTEAFF.

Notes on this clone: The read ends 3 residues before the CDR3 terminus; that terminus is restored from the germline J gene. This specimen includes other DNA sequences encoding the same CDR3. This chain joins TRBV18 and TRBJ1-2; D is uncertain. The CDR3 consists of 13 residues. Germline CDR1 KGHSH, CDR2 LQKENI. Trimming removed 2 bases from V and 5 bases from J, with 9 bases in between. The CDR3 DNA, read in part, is TGTGCCAGCTCACCAGGGCAGGCTTATGGC. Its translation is CASSPGQAYG. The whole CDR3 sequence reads CASSPGQAYGYTF.

The CDR3 loop is CASSLYGSYEQYF. The covered CDR3 bases are TGTGCCAGCAGCTTATACGGTTCCTACGAG. The rearrangement links TRBV7-2 to TRBJ2-7; D unresolved. The read ends 3 residues early relative to the CDR3; the germline J gene fills the gap. Germline V gene sequence: CDR1 SGHTA, CDR2 FQGNSA. CDR3 size: 13 residues. The germline V and J ends were trimmed by 2 bases and 1 base, with 6 bases remaining between them.

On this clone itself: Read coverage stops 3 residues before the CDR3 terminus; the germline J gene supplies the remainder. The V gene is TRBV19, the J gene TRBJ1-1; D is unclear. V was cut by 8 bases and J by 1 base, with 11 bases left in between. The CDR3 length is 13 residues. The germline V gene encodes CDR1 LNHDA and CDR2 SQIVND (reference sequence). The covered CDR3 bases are TGTGCCAGTGGCAAAACAAGGAACACTGAA. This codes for CASGKTRNTE. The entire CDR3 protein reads CASGKTRNTEAFF.

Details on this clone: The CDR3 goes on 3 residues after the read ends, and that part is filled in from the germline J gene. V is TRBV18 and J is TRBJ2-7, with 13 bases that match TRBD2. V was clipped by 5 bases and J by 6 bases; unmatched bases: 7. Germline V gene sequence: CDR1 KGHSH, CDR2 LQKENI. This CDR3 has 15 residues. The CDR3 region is CASSTTSGRAGEQYF. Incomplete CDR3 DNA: TGTGCCAGCTCAACTACTAGCGGGAGGGCCGGCGAG.

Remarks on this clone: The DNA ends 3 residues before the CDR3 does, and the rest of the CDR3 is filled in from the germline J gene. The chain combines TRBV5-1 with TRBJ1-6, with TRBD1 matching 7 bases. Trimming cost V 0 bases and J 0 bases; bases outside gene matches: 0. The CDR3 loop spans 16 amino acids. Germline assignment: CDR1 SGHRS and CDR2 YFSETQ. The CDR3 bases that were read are TGCGCCAGCAGCTTGGAGGGGGCCTCCTATAATTCACCC. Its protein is CASSLEGASYNSP. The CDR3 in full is CASSLEGASYNSPLHF.

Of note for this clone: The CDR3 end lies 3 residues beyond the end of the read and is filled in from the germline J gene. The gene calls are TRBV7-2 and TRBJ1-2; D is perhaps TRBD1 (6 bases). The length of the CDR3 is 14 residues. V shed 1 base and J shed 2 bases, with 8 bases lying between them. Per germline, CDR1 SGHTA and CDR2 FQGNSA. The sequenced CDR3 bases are TGTGCCAGCAGCTTAGTCCAGGGGAACTATGGC. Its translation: CASSLVQGNYG. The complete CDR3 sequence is CASSLVQGNYGYTF.

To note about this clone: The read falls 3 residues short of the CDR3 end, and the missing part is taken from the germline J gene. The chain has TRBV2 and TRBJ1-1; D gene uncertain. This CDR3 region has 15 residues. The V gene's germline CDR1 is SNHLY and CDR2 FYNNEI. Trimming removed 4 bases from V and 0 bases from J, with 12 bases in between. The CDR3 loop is CASSGQAVMNTEAFF. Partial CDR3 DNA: TGTGCCAGCAGTGGCCAGGCAGTTATGAACACTGAA.

CDR3 protein: CSARAAQGNEKLFF. CDR3 DNA, as far as it was read: TGCAGTGCTAGAGCGGCACAGGGAAATGAAAAA. The rearrangement links TRBV20-1 to TRBJ1-4; D is perhaps TRBD1 (6 bases). The CDR3 end is not reached by the read, which stops 3 residues before it; the germline J gene fills it in. Trimming left V 1 base short and J 5 bases short, with 11 bases between. There are 14 residues in the CDR3. Per the germline V gene, CDR1 is DFQATT and CDR2 is SNEGSKA (reference sequence).

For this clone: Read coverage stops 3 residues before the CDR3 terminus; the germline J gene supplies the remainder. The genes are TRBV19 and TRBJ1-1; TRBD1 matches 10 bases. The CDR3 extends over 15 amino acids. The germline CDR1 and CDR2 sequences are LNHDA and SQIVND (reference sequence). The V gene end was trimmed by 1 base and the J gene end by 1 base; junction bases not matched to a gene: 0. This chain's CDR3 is CASSIGTGGNTEAFF. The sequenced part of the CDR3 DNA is TGTGCCAGTAGTATAGGGACAGGGGGGAACACTGAA.

The CDR3 DNA, read in part, is TGTGCCAGCAGTTACGAGGGTACCCAGCCC. Translation gives CASSYEGTQP. The whole CDR3 region reads CASSYEGTQPQHF. The chain recombines TRBV6-2 or TRBV6-3 with TRBJ1-5; no clear D. The observed sequence ends 3 residues before the CDR3 terminus, with the missing tail filled in from the germline J gene. The length of the CDR3 is 13 residues. CDR1 is MNHEY and CDR2 is SVGEGT in the germline V gene. The V end was cut by 2 bases, the J end by 7 bases, with 9 bases between.

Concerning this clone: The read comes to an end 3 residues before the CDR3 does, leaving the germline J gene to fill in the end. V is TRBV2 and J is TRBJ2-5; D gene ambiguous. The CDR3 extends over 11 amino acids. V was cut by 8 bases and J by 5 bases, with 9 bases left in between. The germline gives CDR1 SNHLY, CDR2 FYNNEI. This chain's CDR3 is CASLFWETQYF. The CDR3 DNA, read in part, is TGTGCCAGCCTATTTTGGGAGACC.

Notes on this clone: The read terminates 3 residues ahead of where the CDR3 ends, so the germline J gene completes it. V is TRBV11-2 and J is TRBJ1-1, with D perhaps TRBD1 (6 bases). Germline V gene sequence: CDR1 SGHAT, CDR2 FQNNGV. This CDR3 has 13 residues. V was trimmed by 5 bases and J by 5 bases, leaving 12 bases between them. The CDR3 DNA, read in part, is TGTGCCAGCAGCACCAGGGGAGGTACTGAA. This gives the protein CASSTRGGTE. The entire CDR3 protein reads CASSTRGGTEAFF.

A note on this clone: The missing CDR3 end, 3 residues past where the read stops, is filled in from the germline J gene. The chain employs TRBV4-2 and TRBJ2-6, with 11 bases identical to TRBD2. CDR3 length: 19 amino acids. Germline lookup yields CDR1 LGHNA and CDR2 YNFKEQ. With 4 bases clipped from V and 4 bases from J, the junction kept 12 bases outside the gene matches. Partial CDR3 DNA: TGTGCCAGCAGCCCACCCCCTAGCGGGGGGTCCGTGGGGGCCAACGTC. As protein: CASSPPPSGGSVGANV. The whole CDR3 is CASSPPPSGGSVGANVLTF.

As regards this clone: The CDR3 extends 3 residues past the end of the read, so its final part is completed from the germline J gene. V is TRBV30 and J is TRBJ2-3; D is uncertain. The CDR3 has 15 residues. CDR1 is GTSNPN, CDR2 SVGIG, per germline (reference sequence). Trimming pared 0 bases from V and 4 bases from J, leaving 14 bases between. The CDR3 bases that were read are TGTGCCTGGAGTGTAAGGCCTAGAGGAGCAGATACG. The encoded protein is CAWSVRPRGADT. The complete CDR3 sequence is CAWSVRPRGADTQYF.

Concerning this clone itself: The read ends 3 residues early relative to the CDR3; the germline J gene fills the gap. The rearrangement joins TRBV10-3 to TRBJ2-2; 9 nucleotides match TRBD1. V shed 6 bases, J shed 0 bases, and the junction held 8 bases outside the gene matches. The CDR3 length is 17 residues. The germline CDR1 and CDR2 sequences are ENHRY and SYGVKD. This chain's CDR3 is CAISPRQGGSNTGELFF. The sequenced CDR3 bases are TGTGCCATCAGCCCCAGACAGGGGGGGTCGAACACCGGGGAG.

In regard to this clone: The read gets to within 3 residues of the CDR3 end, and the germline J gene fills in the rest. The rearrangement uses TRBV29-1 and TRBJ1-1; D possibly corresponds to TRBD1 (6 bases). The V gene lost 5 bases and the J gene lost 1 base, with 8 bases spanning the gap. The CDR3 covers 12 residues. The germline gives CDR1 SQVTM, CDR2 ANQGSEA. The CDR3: CSVQGPNTEAFF. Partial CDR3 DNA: TGCAGCGTTCAGGGGCCGAACACTGAA.

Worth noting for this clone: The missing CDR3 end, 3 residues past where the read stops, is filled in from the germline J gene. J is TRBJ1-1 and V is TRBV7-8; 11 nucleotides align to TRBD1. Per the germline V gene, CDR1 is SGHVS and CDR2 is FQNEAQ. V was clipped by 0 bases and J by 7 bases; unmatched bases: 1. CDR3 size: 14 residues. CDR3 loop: CASSLAGQGVEAFF. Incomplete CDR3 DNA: TGTGCCAGCAGCTTAGCGGGACAGGGGGTTGAA.

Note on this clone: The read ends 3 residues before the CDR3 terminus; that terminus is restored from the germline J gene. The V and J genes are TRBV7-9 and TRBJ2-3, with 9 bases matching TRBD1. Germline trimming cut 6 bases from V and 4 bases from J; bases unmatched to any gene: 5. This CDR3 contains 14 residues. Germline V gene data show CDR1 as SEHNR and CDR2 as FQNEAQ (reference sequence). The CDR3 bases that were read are TGTGCCAGCAGTTCGGACAGGGGAGCAGATACG. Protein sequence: CASSSDRGADT. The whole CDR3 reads CASSSDRGADTQYF. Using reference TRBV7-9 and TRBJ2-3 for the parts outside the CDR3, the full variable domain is DTGVSQNPRHKITKRGQNVTFRCDPISEHNRLYWYRQTLGQGPEFLTYFQNEAQLEKSRLLSDRFSAERPKGSFSTLEIQRTEQGDSAMYLCASSSDRGADTQYFGPGTRLTVL.

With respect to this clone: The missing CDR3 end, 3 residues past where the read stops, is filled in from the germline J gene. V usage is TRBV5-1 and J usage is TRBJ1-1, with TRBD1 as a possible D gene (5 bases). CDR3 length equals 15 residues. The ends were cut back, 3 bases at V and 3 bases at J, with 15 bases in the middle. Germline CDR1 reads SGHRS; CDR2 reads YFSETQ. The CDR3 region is CASSWAGQRDTEAFF. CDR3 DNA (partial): TGCGCCAGCAGCTGGGCAGGGCAGAGGGACACTGAA.

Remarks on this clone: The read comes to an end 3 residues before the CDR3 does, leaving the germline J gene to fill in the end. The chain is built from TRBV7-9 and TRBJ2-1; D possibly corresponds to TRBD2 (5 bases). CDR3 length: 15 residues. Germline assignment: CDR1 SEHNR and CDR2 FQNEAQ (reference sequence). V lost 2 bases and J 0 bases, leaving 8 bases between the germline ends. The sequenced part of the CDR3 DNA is TGTGCCAGCAGCTTAAGCGGTACCTCCTACAATGAG. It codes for CASSLSGTSYNE. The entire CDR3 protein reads CASSLSGTSYNEQFF.

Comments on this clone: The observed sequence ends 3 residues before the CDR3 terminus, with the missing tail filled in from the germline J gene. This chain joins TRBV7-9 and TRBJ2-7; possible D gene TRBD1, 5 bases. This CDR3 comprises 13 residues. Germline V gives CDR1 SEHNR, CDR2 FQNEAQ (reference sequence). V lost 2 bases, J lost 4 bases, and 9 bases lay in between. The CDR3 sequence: CASSLHQGYEQYF. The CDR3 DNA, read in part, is TGTGCCAGCAGCTTACATCAGGGTTACGAG.

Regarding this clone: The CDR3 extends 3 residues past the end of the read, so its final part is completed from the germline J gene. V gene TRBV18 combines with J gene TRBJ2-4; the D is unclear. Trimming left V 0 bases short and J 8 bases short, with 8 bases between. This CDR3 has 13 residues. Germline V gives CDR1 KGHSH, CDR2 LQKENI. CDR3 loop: CASSPPSVDIQYF. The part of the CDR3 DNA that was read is TGTGCCAGCTCACCACCGTCAGTGGACATT. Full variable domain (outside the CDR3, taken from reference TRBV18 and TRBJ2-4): NAGVMQNPRHLVRRRGQEARLRCSPMKGHSHVYWYRQLPEEGLKFMVYLQKENIIDESGMPKERFSAEFPKEGPSILRIQQVVRGDSAAYFCASSPPSVDIQYFGAGTRLSVL.